The rows below give T cell receptor beta chains drawn from one sample of a study of blood T cell repertoires in COVID-19. TCRdb keeps only in-frame clones here, not all; method: immunoSEQ multiplex PCR. The sample has a few hundred thousand clones, 70% to 90% seen once. Sequencing was performed on peripheral blood. The receptors derive from a man under 40 with active or convalescent COVID-19. CDR3s include the opening cysteine and the closing phenylalanine or tryptophan. Fields, in order: J gene, clone size, CDR3 length, D gene, V gene, CDR3 protein, CDR3 DNA. A D gene is named only where the DNA matches it firmly. Clone size appears in some rows only: once, few, many, or a class for an expanded clone.

TRBJ2-7 . 15 TRBD1 TRBV6-6 CASSYPGQGFNEQYF TGTGCCAGCAGTTACCCGGGACAGGGGTTCAACGAGCAGTACTTC
TRBJ2-5 . 18 TRBD2 TRBV4-3 CASSQELGGGAIAETQYF TGCGCCAGCAGCCAAGAGTTGGGCGGGGGGGCCATCGCAGAGACCCAGTACTTC
TRBJ2-1 . 14 TRBD2 TRBV24-1 CATRASGGFNEQFF TGTGCCACCAGGGCTAGCGGGGGGTTCAATGAGCAGTTCTTC
TRBJ2-2 . 16 TRBD1 TRBV18 CASSPRDRFFAGELFF TGTGCCAGCTCACCACGGGACAGGTTTTTTGCCGGGGAGCTGTTTTTT
TRBJ2-3 . 16 . TRBV2 CASSGSKGGQSDTQYF TGTGCCAGCAGCGGTTCTAAGGGGGGGCAGTCAGATACGCAGTATTTT
TRBJ1-3 . 15 . TRBV3-1/TRBV3-2 CASSHSRGSGNTIYF TGTGCCAGCAGCCATTCCAGGGGTTCTGGAAACACCATATATTTT
TRBJ2-7 once 14 . TRBV5-5 CASSLEPQGYEQYF TGTGCCAGCAGCCTGGAACCCCAGGGCTACGAGCAGTACTTC
TRBJ2-1 once 15 . TRBV3-1/TRBV3-2 CASSQDSTTLNEQFF TGTGCCAGCAGCCAAGATTCAACGACTCTTAATGAGCAGTTCTTC
TRBJ2-1 . 15 TRBD1 TRBV5-1 CASSYLTGVNNEQFF TGCGCCAGCAGCTATTTGACAGGGGTGAATAATGAGCAGTTCTTC
TRBJ1-1 . 19 . TRBV23-1 CASSRTECTRPPMDTEAFF TGCGCCAGCAGCCGAACAGAGTGCACAAGACCTCCGATGGACACTGAAGCTTTCTTT
TRBJ2-5 once 14 TRBD2 TRBV5-1 CASSPVAGGMTQYF TGCGCCAGCAGCCCAGTAGCGGGGGGAATGACCCAGTACTTC
TRBJ1-6 few 15 . TRBV19 CASTPSRANNSPLHF TGTGCCAGTACCCCTTCCAGGGCCAATAATTCACCCCTCCACTTT
TRBJ2-1 once 15 TRBD2 TRBV19 CASTKGLADYNEQFF TGTGCCAGCACCAAGGGACTAGCGGACTACAATGAGCAGTTCTTC
TRBJ1-1 . 13 TRBD1 TRBV29-1 CSVAGTANTEAFF TGCAGCGTTGCTGGGACAGCGAACACTGAAGCTTTCTTT
TRBJ1-5 . 16 . TRBV9 CASSVGGDRNNQPQHF TGTGCCAGCAGCGTAGGGGGAGACAGGAACAATCAGCCCCAGCATTTT
TRBJ2-7 few 14 . TRBV25-1 CASSEWQGTYEQYF TGTGCCAGCAGTGAATGGCAGGGAACCTACGAGCAGTACTTC
TRBJ1-2 . 14 . TRBV2 CASTPGGSDYGYTF TGTGCCAGCACCCCAGGAGGTTCCGACTATGGCTACACCTTC
TRBJ2-3 . 12 . TRBV30 CAWSFFRDTQYF TGTGCCTGGAGTTTCTTTCGAGATACGCAGTATTTT
TRBJ2-5 . 12 . TRBV6-2/TRBV6-3 CASSLLQETQYF TGTGCCAGCAGTTTATTACAAGAGACCCAGTACTTC
TRBJ2-3 . 14 . TRBV19 CASSIFGREDTQYF TGTGCCAGTAGTATATTCGGCAGGGAAGATACGCAGTATTTT
TRBJ1-5 once 14 TRBD1 TRBV7-9 CASSHRGDYQPQHF TGTGCCAGCAGCCACAGGGGGGATTATCAGCCCCAGCATTTT
TRBJ2-5 . 15 . TRBV12-5 CASGLPSQGQETQYF TGTGCTAGTGGTCTTCCCTCCCAGGGGCAAGAGACCCAGTACTTC
TRBJ1-1 . 14 . TRBV5-1 CASSVGQTYTEAFF TGCGCCAGCAGCGTCGGACAGACTTACACTGAAGCTTTCTTT
TRBJ1-1 . 15 TRBD1 TRBV6-5 CASSYSGQGPTEAFF TGTGCCAGCAGTTATTCCGGACAGGGCCCCACTGAAGCTTTCTTT
TRBJ2-7 . 15 . TRBV10-3 CAISEFNLSSYEQYF TGTGCCATCAGTGAGTTCAACCTCAGCTCCTACGAGCAGTACTTC
TRBJ2-2 once 19 TRBD2 TRBV19 CASSPWITGTWEGTGELFF TGTGCCAGTAGCCCATGGATTACCGGGACTTGGGAGGGCACCGGGGAGCTGTTTTTT
TRBJ2-7 . 15 . TRBV6-2/TRBV6-3 CASSWLALVPSEQYF TGTGCCAGCAGTTGGTTAGCCCTCGTCCCATCCGAGCAGTACTTC
TRBJ1-6 few 14 . TRBV4-1 CASSQGQDNSPLHF TGCGCCAGCAGCCAAGGACAGGATAATTCACCCCTCCACTTT
TRBJ2-3 . 14 . TRBV5-1 CASSLQGGTDTQYF TGCGCCAGCAGCTTACAGGGAGGCACAGATACGCAGTATTTT
TRBJ2-5 . 11 TRBD2 TRBV29-1 CSAGGDQSAYF TGCAGCGCCGGGGGGGATCAGAGTGCGTACTTC
TRBJ1-1 . 13 . TRBV14 CASSQDLGSEAFF TGTGCCAGCAGCCAAGATCTGGGCAGTGAAGCTTTCTTT
TRBJ1-1 . 15 . TRBV6-1 CASSEQTGPNTEAFF TGTGCCAGCAGTGAACAAACAGGGCCGAACACTGAAGCTTTCTTT
TRBJ1-1 . 12 . TRBV30 CAWSGWGDEAFF TGTGCCTGGAGTGGGTGGGGGGATGAAGCTTTCTTT
TRBJ1-2 . 15 TRBD1 TRBV25-1 CASSSGTGVLRGYTF TGTGCCAGCAGTTCCGGGACAGGGGTTTTGCGTGGCTACACCTTC
TRBJ1-2 . 16 TRBD1 TRBV6-2/TRBV6-3 CASSPDRGSPYYGYTF TGTGCCAGCAGCCCTGACAGGGGCTCCCCCTACTATGGCTACACCTTC
TRBJ1-1 . 15 TRBD1 TRBV6-6 CASSEGQGGNTEAFF TGTGCCAGCAGTGAGGGACAGGGCGGGAACACTGAAGCTTTCTTT
TRBJ1-4 . 16 TRBD1 TRBV15 CATSGEQGSLNEKLFF TGTGCCACCAGCGGAGAACAGGGGAGCCTCAATGAAAAACTGTTTTTT
TRBJ2-5 . 16 TRBD1 TRBV5-1 CASSMGGTGMQETQYF TGCGCCAGCAGCATGGGCGGGACAGGCATGCAAGAGACCCAGTACTTC
TRBJ2-5 . 13 . TRBV12-5 CASGPRGAETQYF TGTGCTAGTGGTCCCAGGGGGGCGGAGACCCAGTACTTC
TRBJ1-2 . 12 . TRBV30 CAWSAQGYGYTF TGTGCCTGGAGTGCGCAGGGATATGGCTACACCTTC
TRBJ1-6 few 16 TRBD1 TRBV7-9 CASSMGQGFYNSPLHF TGTGCCAGCAGCATGGGACAGGGATTTTATAATTCACCCCTCCACTTT
TRBJ1-6 . 14 TRBD1 TRBV10-3 CAISDDREASPLHF TGTGCCATCAGTGATGACAGGGAGGCATCACCCCTCCACTTT
TRBJ1-2 . 12 . TRBV6-5 CASNRLNYGYTF TGTGCCAGTAACAGGTTAAACTATGGCTACACCTTC
TRBJ1-2 few 19 TRBD1 TRBV4-1 CASSPGQGGVLDALYGYTF TGCGCCAGCAGCCCGGGACAGGGGGGAGTGTTAGATGCTCTCTATGGCTACACCTTC
TRBJ1-1 . 17 TRBD1 TRBV11-2 CASSSTSGTGAHTEAFF TGTGCCAGCAGCTCCACCTCCGGGACAGGGGCACACACTGAAGCTTTCTTT
TRBJ1-1 . 11 . TRBV6-2/TRBV6-3 CASSFGSRAFF TGTGCCAGCAGTTTCGGGAGCCGAGCTTTCTTT
TRBJ2-3 once 15 . TRBV21-1 CASRWDRPSTDTQYF TGTGCCAGCAGGTGGGACAGGCCCAGCACAGATACGCAGTATTTT
TRBJ1-1 . 17 TRBD1 TRBV5-1 CASSGGTGVTMNTEAFF TGCGCCAGCAGCGGGGGGACAGGGGTTACGATGAACACTGAAGCTTTCTTT
TRBJ2-2 . 14 . TRBV10-2 CASSSQVSTGELFF TGCGCCAGCAGCAGTCAGGTTTCCACCGGGGAGCTGTTTTTT
TRBJ1-3 . 17 . TRBV7-8 CASSLGTGGISGNTIYF TGTGCCAGCAGCTTAGGGACGGGAGGGATCTCTGGAAACACCATATATTTT
TRBJ1-2 . 17 TRBD1 TRBV5-1 CASSLSSSDRGAYGYTF TGCGCCAGCAGCTTGTCTTCTTCGGACAGGGGGGCCTATGGCTACACCTTC
TRBJ2-7 . 16 TRBD2 TRBV5-5 CASSLGLAGGKYEQYF TGTGCCAGCAGCTTGGGGCTAGCGGGGGGGAAATACGAGCAGTACTTC
TRBJ2-5 . 17 TRBD2 TRBV7-7 CASSWGLASGEQETQYF TGTGCCAGCAGCTGGGGGTTGGCTAGCGGGGAACAAGAGACCCAGTACTTC
TRBJ1-3 . 12 . TRBV25-1 CASGSTGNTIYF TGTGCCAGCGGCTCAACTGGAAACACCATATATTTT